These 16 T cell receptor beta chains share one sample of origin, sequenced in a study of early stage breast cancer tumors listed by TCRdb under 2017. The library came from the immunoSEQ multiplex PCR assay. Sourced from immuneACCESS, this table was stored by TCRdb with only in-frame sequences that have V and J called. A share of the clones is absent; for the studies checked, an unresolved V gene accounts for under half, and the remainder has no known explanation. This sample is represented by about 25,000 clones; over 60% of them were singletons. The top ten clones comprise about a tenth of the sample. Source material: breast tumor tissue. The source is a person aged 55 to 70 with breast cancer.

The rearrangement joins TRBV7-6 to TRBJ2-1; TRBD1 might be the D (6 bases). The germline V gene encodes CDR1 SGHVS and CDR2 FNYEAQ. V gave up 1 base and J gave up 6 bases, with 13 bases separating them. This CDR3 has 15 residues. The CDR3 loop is CASSLVGQKSNEQFF. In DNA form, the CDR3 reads TGTGCCAGCAGCTTAGTTGGACAGAAATCCAATGAGCAGTTCTTC.

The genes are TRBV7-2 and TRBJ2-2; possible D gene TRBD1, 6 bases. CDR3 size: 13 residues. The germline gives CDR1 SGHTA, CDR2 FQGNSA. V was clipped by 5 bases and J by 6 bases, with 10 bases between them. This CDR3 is CASSPRGAGELFF. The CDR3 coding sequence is TGTGCCAGCAGCCCCAGGGGAGCCGGGGAGCTGTTTTTT.

The CDR3 region is CATSREGTGDGYTF. In DNA form, the CDR3 reads TGTGCCACCAGCAGAGAGGGGACAGGGGATGGCTACACCTTC. The rearrangement uses TRBV15 and TRBJ1-2, with 10 bases identical to TRBD1. The ends lost 0 bases at V and 6 bases at J; junction bases unmatched: 1. The CDR3 is 14 residues long. Germline-derived CDR1 and CDR2 are LNHNV and YYDKDF (reference sequence).

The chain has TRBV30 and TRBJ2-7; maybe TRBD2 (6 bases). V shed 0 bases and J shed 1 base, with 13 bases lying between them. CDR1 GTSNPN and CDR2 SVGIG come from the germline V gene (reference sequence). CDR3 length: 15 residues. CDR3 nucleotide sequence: TGTGCCTGGAGTGTTGGCGGGAAGCGGTCCTACGAGCAGTACTTC. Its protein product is CAWSVGGKRSYEQYF.

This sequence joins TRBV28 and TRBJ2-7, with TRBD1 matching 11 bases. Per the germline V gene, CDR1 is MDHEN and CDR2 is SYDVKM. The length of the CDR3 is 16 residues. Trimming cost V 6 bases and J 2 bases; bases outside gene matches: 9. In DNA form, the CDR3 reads TGTGCCAGCAGGAGGACAGGGGGCCCGGGGCCCTACGAGCAGTACTTC. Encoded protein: CASRRTGGPGPYEQYF.

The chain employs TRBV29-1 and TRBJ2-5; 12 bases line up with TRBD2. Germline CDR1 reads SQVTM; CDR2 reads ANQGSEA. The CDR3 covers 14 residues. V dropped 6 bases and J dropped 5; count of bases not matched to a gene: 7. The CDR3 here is CSVRASGRGETQYF. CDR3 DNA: TGCAGCGTGAGGGCTAGCGGGAGGGGGGAGACCCAGTACTTC.

CDR3 amino acids: CASSPPGTVPSYGYTF. The CDR3 region has the DNA TGTGCCAGCTCACCACCCGGGACAGTTCCTAGTTATGGCTACACCTTC. The chain employs TRBV18 and TRBJ1-2, with TRBD1 matching over 7 bases. Germline V gene sequence: CDR1 KGHSH, CDR2 LQKENI. J lost 5 bases, V lost 0 bases, and 9 bases had no gene match. CDR3 length: 16 residues.

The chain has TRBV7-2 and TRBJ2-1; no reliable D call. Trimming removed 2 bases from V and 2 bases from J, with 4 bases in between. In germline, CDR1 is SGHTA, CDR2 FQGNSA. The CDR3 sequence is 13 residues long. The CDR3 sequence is CASSLTPYNEQFF. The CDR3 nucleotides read TGTGCCAGCAGCTTAACTCCCTACAATGAGCAGTTCTTC.

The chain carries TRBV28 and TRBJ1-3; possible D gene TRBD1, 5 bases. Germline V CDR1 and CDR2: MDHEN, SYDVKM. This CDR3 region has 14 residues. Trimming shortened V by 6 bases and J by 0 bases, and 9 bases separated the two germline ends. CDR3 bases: TGTGCCAGCAGGGTAGACAGCTCTGGAAACACCATATATTTT. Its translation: CASRVDSSGNTIYF. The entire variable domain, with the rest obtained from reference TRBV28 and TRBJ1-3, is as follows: DVKVTQSSRYLVKRTGEKVFLECVQDMDHENMFWYRQDPGLGLRLIYFSYDVKMKEKGDIPEGYSVSREKKERFSLILESASTNQTSMYLCASRVDSSGNTIYFGEGSWLTVV.

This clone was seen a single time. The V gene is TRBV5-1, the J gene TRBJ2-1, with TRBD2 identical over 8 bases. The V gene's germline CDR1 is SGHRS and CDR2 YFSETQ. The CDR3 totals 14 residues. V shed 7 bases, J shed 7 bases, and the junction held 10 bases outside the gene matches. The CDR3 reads CASQRTSSANEQFF. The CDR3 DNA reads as TGCGCCAGCCAGCGGACTAGCTCGGCGAATGAGCAGTTCTTC.

The CDR3 DNA reads TGTGCCACCAGCGCCGCAAGGGCGGGAGTATGGAATGAGCAGTTCTTC. Translated: CATSAARAGVWNEQFF. The rearrangement links TRBV15 to TRBJ2-1; 7 bases map to TRBD2. J was trimmed by 7 bases and V by 5 bases; bases with no gene match: 14. Per the germline V gene, CDR1 is LNHNV and CDR2 is YYDKDF (reference sequence). The CDR3 spans 16 residues.

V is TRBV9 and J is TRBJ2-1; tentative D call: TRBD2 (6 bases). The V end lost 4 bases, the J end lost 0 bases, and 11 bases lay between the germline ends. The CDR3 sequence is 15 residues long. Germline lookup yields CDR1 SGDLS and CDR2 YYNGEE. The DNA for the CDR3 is TGTGCCAGCAGCCCCGAGCGGGTCTCCTACAATGAGCAGTTCTTC. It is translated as CASSPERVSYNEQFF.

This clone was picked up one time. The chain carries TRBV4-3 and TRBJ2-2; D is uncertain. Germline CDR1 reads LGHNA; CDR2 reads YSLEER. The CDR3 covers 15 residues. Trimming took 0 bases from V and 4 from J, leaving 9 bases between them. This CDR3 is CASSQDGGGTGELFF. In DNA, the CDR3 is TGCGCCAGCAGCCAAGATGGCGGTGGCACCGGGGAGCTGTTTTTT.

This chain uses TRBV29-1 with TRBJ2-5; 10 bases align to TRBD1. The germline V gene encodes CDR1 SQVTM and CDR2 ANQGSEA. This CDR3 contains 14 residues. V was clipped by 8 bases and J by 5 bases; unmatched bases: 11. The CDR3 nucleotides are TGCAGCCAAGGGGAGGGGACAGGGGCGGAGACCCAGTACTTC. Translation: CSQGEGTGAETQYF.

In nucleotides, the CDR3 is TGTGCCTGGAGTCGGGACAGTACTAACTATGGCTACACCTTC. Its protein product is CAWSRDSTNYGYTF. The chain uses TRBV30 and TRBJ1-2, with 7 bases fitting TRBD1. The CDR3 sequence is 14 residues long. Looked up from germline, CDR1 is GTSNPN and CDR2 is SVGIG (reference sequence). The junction had 3 bases not matched to a gene; V was cut back by 2 bases and J by 0 bases.

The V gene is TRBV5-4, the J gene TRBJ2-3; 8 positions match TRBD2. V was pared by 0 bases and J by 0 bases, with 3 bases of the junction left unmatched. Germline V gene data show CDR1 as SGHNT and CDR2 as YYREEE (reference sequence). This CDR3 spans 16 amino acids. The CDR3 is CASSLGASGSTDTQYF. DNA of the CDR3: TGTGCCAGCAGCTTGGGCGCTAGCGGGAGCACAGATACGCAGTATTTT.